Below, 17 T cell receptor beta chains from the same sample are listed, as sequenced in a study of CD8 T cells in Susac syndrome. A quantity of about 0.5 to 1 ug RNA underwent reverse transcription using random hexamers. MiXCR, applied by TCRdb to the immunoSEQ multiplex PCR reads, yields one record per CDR3 protein. Here the sample spans some 450,000 distinct CDR3 sequences, 75% to 90% being singletons. The sample consisted of CD8+ T cells from PBMCs. The receptors originated from a human donor with multiple sclerosis.

The chain employs TRBV7-9 and TRBJ2-3; D unresolved. Germline assignment: CDR1 SEHNR and CDR2 FQNEAQ (reference sequence). V lost 2 bases and J 2 bases, leaving 11 bases between the germline ends. The CDR3 consists of 15 residues. CDR3 region: CASSLKGFTTDTQYF. The CDR3 DNA sequence: TGTGCCAGCAGCTTAAAAGGCTTTACCACAGATACGCAGTATTTT.

This clonotype was seen only once. The chain is built from TRBV19 and TRBJ1-1; TRBD1 might be the D (6 bases). The CDR3 totals 14 residues. CDR1 and CDR2 from the germline V gene are LNHDA and SQIVND (reference sequence). Trimming removed 7 bases at V and 5 bases at J, with 17 bases between. The DNA of the CDR3 is TGTGCCAGTAACCCCAGGGGAGAGGATACTGAAGCTTTCTTT. Encoded protein: CASNPRGEDTEAFF.

The chain employs TRBV10-3 and TRBJ1-3; D unresolved. The V gene lost 7 bases and the J gene lost 0 bases, with 16 bases spanning the gap. From germline, CDR1 is ENHRY and CDR2 SYGVKD. The CDR3 runs 16 residues. CDR3 sequence: CAITVYSGGSGNTIYF. DNA of the CDR3: TGTGCCATCACCGTATATTCGGGCGGCTCTGGAAACACCATATATTTT.

This clonotype has just one count. The chain joins TRBV7-9 to TRBJ2-2; the D gene could be TRBD1 or TRBD2 (5 bases each). The CDR3 has 15 residues. V was shortened by 1 base and J by 4 bases, with 10 bases between the two germline ends. CDR1 SEHNR and CDR2 FQNEAQ come from the germline V gene (reference sequence). DNA for the CDR3: TGTGCCAGCAGCTTAGTCGGGGCAACCACCGGGGAGCTGTTTTTT. This encodes CASSLVGATTGELFF.

The chain employs TRBV4-1 and TRBJ2-5, with D maybe TRBD1 (5 bases). The CDR3 runs 15 residues. Per germline, CDR1 MGHRA and CDR2 YSYEKL. V shed 1 base and J shed 5 bases, with 14 bases lying between them. This chain's CDR3 is CASSQGAQGSETQYF. In nucleotides, the CDR3 is TGCGCCAGCAGCCAAGGTGCCCAGGGATCGGAGACCCAGTACTTC.

In its sample, this clonotype was seen once. The chain employs TRBV19 and TRBJ2-3, with D hard to call. Trimming pared 2 bases from V and 5 bases from J, leaving 14 bases between. Germline CDR1 is LNHDA and CDR2 is SQIVND (reference sequence). The CDR3 sequence is 15 residues long. The chain's CDR3 is CASSIYGGVRDTQYF. CDR3 in DNA: TGTGCCAGTAGTATATATGGTGGGGTCAGAGATACGCAGTATTTT.

This chain uses TRBV12-3 or TRBV12-4 with TRBJ2-7, with 7 nucleotides matching TRBD1. The CDR3 sequence is 14 residues long. Trimming removed 2 bases from V and 2 bases from J; junction bases left unmatched: 3. DNA for the CDR3: TGTGCCAGCAGTTTACACAGGGGAGCCTACGAGCAGTACTTC. Protein sequence: CASSLHRGAYEQYF.

The chain employs TRBV29-1 and TRBJ2-3, with D possibly called TRBD1 or TRBD2 (6 bases each). The CDR3 is made up of 13 amino acids. Looked up from germline, CDR1 is SQVTM and CDR2 is ANQGSEA. The V end lost 3 bases, the J end lost 2 bases, and 9 bases lay between the germline ends. The CDR3: CSVDPGATDTQYF. CDR3 DNA: TGCAGCGTTGATCCGGGGGCCACAGATACGCAGTATTTT.

The J gene is TRBJ2-3, the V gene TRBV10-3; 8 bases line up with TRBD2. V was pared by 2 bases and J by 1 base, with 2 bases of the junction left unmatched. CDR1 and CDR2 from the germline V gene are ENHRY and SYGVKD. This CDR3 is built from 15 residues. The CDR3 region has the DNA TGTGCCATCAGTGAGGGAGCGGGGGGCACAGATACGCAGTATTTT. Its translation is CAISEGAGGTDTQYF.

In this sample, this clonotype turned up once. The junction and the germline gene differ at one end; a read error may be behind it. This chain joins TRBV7-9 and TRBJ1-5; tentative D call: TRBD1 (6 bases). Germline assignment: CDR1 SEHNR and CDR2 FQNEAQ (reference sequence). The CDR3 runs 18 residues. In DNA form, the CDR3 reads TGTGCCAGCAGCCCCACCAGCGTGGAGGACAGCTGGAATCAGCCCCGGCATTTT. As protein: CASSPTSVEDSWNQPRHF.

The V gene is TRBV15, the J gene TRBJ1-2; 8 bases are a match to TRBD1. This CDR3 comprises 13 residues. CDR1 and CDR2 (germline): LNHNV, YYDKDF (reference sequence). The V gene end was trimmed by 6 bases and the J gene end by 5 bases; junction bases not matched to a gene: 5. DNA for the CDR3: TGTGCCACCAGTGATACAGGGGGGTATGGCTACACCTTC. Encoded protein: CATSDTGGYGYTF.

This clonotype was seen once. The chain employs TRBV13 and TRBJ2-2, with a possible D match to TRBD2 (5 bases). Trimming removed 5 bases from V and 8 bases from J, with 15 bases in between. This CDR3 is built from 14 residues. Germline V gene data show CDR1 as PRHDT and CDR2 as FYEKMQ (reference sequence). The CDR3 nucleotides read TGTGCCAGCAGCCTCGAGGGAGCCAATGGGGAGCTGTTTTTT. Translating it yields CASSLEGANGELFF.

The V gene is TRBV5-1, the J gene TRBJ1-1; D is perhaps TRBD1 (6 bases). V was shortened by 4 bases and J by 10 bases, with 17 bases between the two germline ends. The V gene's germline CDR1 is SGHRS and CDR2 YFSETQ. The CDR3 has 13 amino acids. CDR3 protein: CASSVGQYPGAFF. In nucleotides, the CDR3 is TGCGCCAGCAGCGTGGGACAATATCCTGGAGCTTTCTTT.

CDR3 region: CASYLGRSNTEAFF. CDR3 sequence (DNA): TGCGCCAGTTACTTGGGACGGTCGAACACTGAAGCTTTCTTT. V and J are TRBV5-1 and TRBJ1-1; D may be TRBD1 (5 bases). V gave up 8 bases and J gave up 1 base, with 15 bases separating them. Germline V gene sequence: CDR1 SGHRS, CDR2 YFSETQ. The CDR3 is 14 amino acids.

The J gene is TRBJ1-2, the V gene TRBV30, with 10 positions matching TRBD1. With V trimmed by 7 bases and J by 4 bases, 12 bases remained unmatched. Per the germline V gene, CDR1 is GTSNPN and CDR2 is SVGIG (reference sequence). The CDR3 has 15 amino acids. The CDR3 protein is CASTPGQGNGYGYTF. CDR3 bases: TGTGCCTCCACTCCGGGACAGGGGAATGGCTATGGCTACACCTTC.

The genes are TRBV4-1 and TRBJ2-7; D is undetermined. The CDR3 is 14 residues long. CDR1 MGHRA and CDR2 YSYEKL come from the germline V gene. Deletions cut 2 bases from V and 1 base from J, with 9 bases between. The CDR3 is CASSQLVGSYEQYF. The CDR3 bases are TGCGCCAGCAGCCAACTAGTTGGGTCCTACGAGCAGTACTTC.

The CDR3 reads CASKGLAGRNEQFF. The CDR3 region has the DNA TGCGCCAGCAAAGGGCTAGCGGGAAGGAATGAGCAGTTCTTC. The V and J genes are TRBV4-1 and TRBJ2-1; 9 nucleotides agree with TRBD2. Germline CDR1 reads MGHRA; CDR2 reads YSYEKL. The CDR3 spans 14 residues. The J segment lost 7 bases and the V segment lost 7 bases, leaving 8 bases of the junction unmatched.